This T cell receptor beta chain was captured by sequencing in a study of shared clonotypes between healthy human individuals. The method was immunoSEQ multiplex PCR; TCRdb's version includes in-frame clones alone and lacks a portion of them. The sample has 500,000 to 650,000 clones, about 80% seen once; the top ten hold 12%. Trimming cost V 1 base and J 7 bases, with 16 bases left between them. The CDR3 is 16 amino acids. The germline V gene has CDR1 SGHTA and CDR2 FQGNSA. The chain employs TRBV7-2 and TRBJ2-2, with D possibly called TRBD1 or TRBD2 (5 bases each). The sequencing sample was made of PBMCs. This receptor was taken from a woman aged 40 to 50 in good health. Some clones in this sample may be carry-over from other donors' samples. The CDR3 loop is CASSLGLSGAGGELFF. The CDR3 bases are TGTGCCAGCAGCTTAGGTCTCTCCGGGGCCGGCGGGGAGCTGTTTTTT.